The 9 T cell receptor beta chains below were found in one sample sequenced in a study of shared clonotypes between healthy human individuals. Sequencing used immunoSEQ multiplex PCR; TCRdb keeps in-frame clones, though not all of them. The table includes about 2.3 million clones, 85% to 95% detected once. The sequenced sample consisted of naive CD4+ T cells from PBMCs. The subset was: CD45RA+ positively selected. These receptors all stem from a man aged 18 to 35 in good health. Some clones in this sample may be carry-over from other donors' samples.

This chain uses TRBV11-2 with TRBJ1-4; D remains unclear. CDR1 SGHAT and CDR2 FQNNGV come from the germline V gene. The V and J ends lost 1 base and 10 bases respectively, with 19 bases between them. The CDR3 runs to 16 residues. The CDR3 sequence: CASSLGAIQIGGKLFF. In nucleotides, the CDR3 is TGTGCCAGCAGCTTAGGTGCAATTCAGATTGGAGGAAAACTGTTTTTT.

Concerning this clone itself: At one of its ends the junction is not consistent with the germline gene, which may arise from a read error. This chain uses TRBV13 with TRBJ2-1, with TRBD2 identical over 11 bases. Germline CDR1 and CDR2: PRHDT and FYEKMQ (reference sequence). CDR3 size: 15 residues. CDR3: CASRLAGGPVGEQFF. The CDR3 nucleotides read TGTGCCAGCAGGTTAGCGGGAGGGCCGGTTGGGGAGCAGTTCTTC.

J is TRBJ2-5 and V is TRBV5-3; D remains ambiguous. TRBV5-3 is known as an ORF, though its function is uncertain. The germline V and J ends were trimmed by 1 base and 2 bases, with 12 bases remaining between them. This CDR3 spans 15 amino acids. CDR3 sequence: CARSLHRVKQETQYF. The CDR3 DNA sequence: TGTGCCAGAAGCTTGCACCGGGTCAAACAAGAGACCCAGTACTTC.

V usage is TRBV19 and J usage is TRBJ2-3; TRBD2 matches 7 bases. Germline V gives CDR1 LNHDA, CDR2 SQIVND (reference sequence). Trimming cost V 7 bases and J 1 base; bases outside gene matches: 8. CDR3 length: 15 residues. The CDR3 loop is CASIPGGGGTDTQYF. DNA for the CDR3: TGTGCCAGTATCCCCGGCGGGGGAGGCACAGATACGCAGTATTTT.

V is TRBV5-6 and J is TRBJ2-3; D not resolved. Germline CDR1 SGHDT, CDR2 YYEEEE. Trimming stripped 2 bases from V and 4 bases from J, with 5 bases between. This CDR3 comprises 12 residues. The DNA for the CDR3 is TGTGCCAGCAGCTTAAAGTCAGATACGCAGTATTTT. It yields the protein CASSLKSDTQYF.

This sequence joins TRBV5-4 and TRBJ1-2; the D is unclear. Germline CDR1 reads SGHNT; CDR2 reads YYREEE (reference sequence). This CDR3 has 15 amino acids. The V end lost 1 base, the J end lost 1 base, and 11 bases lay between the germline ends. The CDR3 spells CASSLMVGGNYGYTF. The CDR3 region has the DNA TGTGCCAGCAGCTTGATGGTTGGCGGTAACTATGGCTACACCTTC.

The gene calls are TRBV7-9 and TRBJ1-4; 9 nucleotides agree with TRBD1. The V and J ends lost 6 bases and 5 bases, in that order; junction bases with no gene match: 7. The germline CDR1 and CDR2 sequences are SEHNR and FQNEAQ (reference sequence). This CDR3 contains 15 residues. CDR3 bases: TGTGCCAGCAGTTGGGACAGGGTCAAAAATGAAAAACTGTTTTTT. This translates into CASSWDRVKNEKLFF.

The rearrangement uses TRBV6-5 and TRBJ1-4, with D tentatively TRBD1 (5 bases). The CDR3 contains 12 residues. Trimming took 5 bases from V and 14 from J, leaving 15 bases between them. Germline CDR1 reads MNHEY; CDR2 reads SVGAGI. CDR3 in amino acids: CASSGDSGPLFF. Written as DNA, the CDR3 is TGTGCCAGCAGTGGGGACTCCGGGCCTCTGTTTTTT.

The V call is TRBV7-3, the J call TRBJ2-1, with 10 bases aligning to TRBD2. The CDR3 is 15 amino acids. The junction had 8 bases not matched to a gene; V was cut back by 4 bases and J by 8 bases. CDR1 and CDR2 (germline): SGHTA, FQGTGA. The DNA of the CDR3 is TGTGCCAGCAGCTCGGAGTGGAGCGGGAGGGATGAGCAGTTCTTC. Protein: CASSSEWSGRDEQFF.